The 22 T cell receptor beta chains below come from one sample, sequenced in a study of cytomegalovirus exposure and HLA in healthy donors. The study ran its PCR with 60 Vbeta and 13 Jbeta primers. TCRdb's table, derived via immunoSEQ multiplex PCR, lists solely in-frame clones and lacks some. The sample includes around 160,000 clones, around 73% of them seen just once. The sample consisted of PBMCs. The receptor source for this set is a male donor in good health and CMV-seronegative.

The V gene is TRBV30, the J gene TRBJ2-3, with no clear D. Trimming pared 4 bases from V and 5 bases from J, leaving 10 bases between. CDR3 size: 12 residues. Germline CDR1 GTSNPN, CDR2 SVGIG (reference sequence). The CDR3 protein is CAWTHRGDTQYF. For the CDR3, the DNA is TGTGCCTGGACCCATAGAGGAGATACGCAGTATTTT.

Only a few counts were recorded for this clone. Mismatch with germline at one junction end may stem from a read error. The chain is built from TRBV7-7 and TRBJ2-2; D perhaps matches TRBD2 (5 bases). CDR3 length: 14 amino acids. CDR1 SSHAT and CDR2 FNYEAQ come from the germline V gene (reference sequence). Written as DNA, the CDR3 is TGTGCTAGCAGCTTATCGCCACGGGGCGGGGAGCTGTTTTTT. Its protein product is CASSLSPRGGELFF. The whole variable domain, filled in from reference TRBV7-7 and TRBJ2-2, reads GAGVSQSPRYKVTKRGQDVTLRCDPISSHATLYWYQQALGQGPEFLTYFNYEAQPDKSGLPSDRFSAERPEGSISTLTIQRTEQRDSAMYRCASSLSPRGGELFFGEGSRLTVL.

The genes are TRBV6-5 and TRBJ2-7; TRBD2 might be the D (5 bases). This CDR3 is 13 amino acids long. With 6 bases removed from V and 6 bases from J, the gap between germline ends came to 15 bases. The germline V gene encodes CDR1 MNHEY and CDR2 SVGAGI. The DNA for the CDR3 is TGTGCCAGCAGGCGAGGGAGTCTGTTCGAGCAGTACTTC. Its translation: CASRRGSLFEQYF.

This sequence joins TRBV2 and TRBJ1-1; D remains unclear. This CDR3 contains 14 residues. Deletions cut 4 bases from V and 0 bases from J, with 9 bases between. Germline lookup yields CDR1 SNHLY and CDR2 FYNNEI. Written as DNA, the CDR3 is TGTGCCAGCAGTGGAAGGAGGGTGAACACTGAAGCTTTCTTT. Translated, it gives CASSGRRVNTEAFF.

The chain employs TRBV4-3 and TRBJ2-5; D not resolved. The CDR3 runs to 14 residues. With 1 base removed from V and 5 bases from J, the gap between germline ends came to 11 bases. Germline V CDR1 and CDR2: LGHNA, YSLEER. CDR3 sequence: CASSQGPSQETQYF. As DNA, the CDR3 is TGCGCCAGCAGCCAAGGGCCATCCCAGGAGACCCAGTACTTC.

The gene calls are TRBV30 and TRBJ1-5; 11 bases are a match to TRBD1. Trimming took 3 bases from V and 5 from J; bases not matched to a gene: 3. From germline, CDR1 is GTSNPN and CDR2 SVGIG (reference sequence). CDR3 size: 14 residues. CDR3 region: CAWSRTGGHQPQHF. The CDR3 region has the DNA TGTGCCTGGAGCCGGACAGGGGGCCATCAGCCCCAGCATTTT.

The chain combines TRBV9 with TRBJ2-6, with D maybe TRBD2 (5 bases). This CDR3 is 18 amino acids long. The germline CDR1 and CDR2 sequences are SGDLS and YYNGEE. Trimming took off 0 bases at V and 2 bases at J, with 15 bases between the two ends. The CDR3 nucleotides are TGTGCCAGCAGCGTAGAGACTAACCCCGGAACTGGGGCCAACGTCCTGACTTTC. It codes for CASSVETNPGTGANVLTF.

This clone was observed a few times. The chain carries TRBV15 and TRBJ2-7; TRBD1 agrees at 11 bases. Per the germline V gene, CDR1 is LNHNV and CDR2 is YYDKDF (reference sequence). V lost 2 bases to trimming and J lost 5 bases; unmatched junction nucleotides: 5. The CDR3 is made up of 15 amino acids. The CDR3 region is CATSRSGTGGDEQYF. CDR3 sequence (DNA): TGTGCCACCAGCAGATCCGGGACAGGGGGAGACGAGCAGTACTTC.

This clone was detected a few times. The genes are TRBV6-6 and TRBJ2-3; D unclear. The CDR3 sequence is 11 residues long. CDR1 is MNHNY and CDR2 is SVGAGI in the germline V gene (reference sequence). V was pared by 4 bases and J by 6 bases, with 5 bases between. CDR3 amino acids: CASSSADTQYF. CDR3 in DNA: TGTGCCAGCAGTTCTGCGGATACGCAGTATTTT.

The chain combines TRBV27 with TRBJ2-7; the match to TRBD1 covers 9 bases. Germline V CDR1 and CDR2: MNHEY, SMNVEV (reference sequence). Trimming at V came to 6 bases and at J to 2 bases, leaving 8 bases not matched to a gene. There are 15 residues in the CDR3. In nucleotides, the CDR3 is TGTGCCAGCAGCCCAGGGACAGGGCCCGCCTACGAGCAGTACTTC. Translated, it gives CASSPGTGPAYEQYF.

The chain employs TRBV5-6 and TRBJ2-7; possibly TRBD2 for D (5 bases). With 1 base removed from V and 4 bases from J, the gap between germline ends came to 15 bases. Germline V gene data show CDR1 as SGHDT and CDR2 as YYEEEE. The CDR3 has 15 residues. The CDR3 region has the DNA TGTGCCAGCAGCTTGCGGCCAGCGAGGGCGTACGAGCAGTACTTC. This sequence encodes CASSLRPARAYEQYF.

The V gene is TRBV7-9, the J gene TRBJ1-4; D is unclear. V was pared by 4 bases and J by 2 bases, with 8 bases between. The CDR3 has 14 amino acids. Germline values: CDR1 SEHNR, CDR2 FQNEAQ (reference sequence). The CDR3 DNA follows: TGTGCCAGCAGCTCGGGATCGACTAATGAAAAACTGTTTTTT. As protein: CASSSGSTNEKLFF. Drawing the rest from reference TRBV7-9 and TRBJ1-4, the complete variable domain is DTGVSQNPRHKITKRGQNVTFRCDPISEHNRLYWYRQTLGQGPEFLTYFQNEAQLEKSRLLSDRFSAERPKGSFSTLEIQRTEQGDSAMYLCASSSGSTNEKLFFGSGTQLSVL.

In its sample, this clone was seen a few times. The chain is built from TRBV2 and TRBJ1-3; D remains unclear. Germline loops: CDR1 SNHLY, CDR2 FYNNEI. The CDR3 extends over 12 amino acids. Trimming stripped 5 bases from V and 4 bases from J, with 6 bases between. CDR3 DNA: TGTGCCAGCAGTTTACAGGGAAACACCATATATTTT. Residues: CASSLQGNTIYF.

The J gene is TRBJ2-1, the V gene TRBV9, with TRBD2 as a possible D gene (5 bases). V was pared by 0 bases and J by 0 bases, with 10 bases between. This CDR3 comprises 16 residues. Germline V CDR1 and CDR2: SGDLS, YYNGEE. The CDR3 reads CASSVGLASSYNEQFF. The CDR3 coding sequence is TGTGCCAGCAGCGTAGGGCTAGCTAGCTCCTACAATGAGCAGTTCTTC.

This clone was seen just once. The genes are TRBV19 and TRBJ2-1; D is ambiguous. Germline loops: CDR1 LNHDA, CDR2 SQIVND (reference sequence). CDR3 size: 12 residues. With 6 bases removed from V and 4 bases from J, the gap between germline ends came to 7 bases. The CDR3, as DNA: TGTGCCAGTAGAACAAGATACAATGAGCAGTTCTTC. It is translated as CASRTRYNEQFF.

This chain uses TRBV11-2 with TRBJ2-1, with TRBD1 as a possible D gene (5 bases). V shed 0 bases and J shed 2 bases, with 8 bases lying between them. The CDR3 totals 15 residues. Germline CDR1 is SGHAT and CDR2 is FQNNGV. This CDR3 reads CASSLEGAAYNEQFF. CDR3 DNA: TGTGCCAGCAGCTTAGAAGGGGCCGCCTACAATGAGCAGTTCTTC.

V is TRBV27 and J is TRBJ2-4; D remains unclear. The germline V gene has CDR1 MNHEY and CDR2 SMNVEV (reference sequence). Trimming stripped 6 bases from V and 0 bases from J, with 6 bases between. CDR3 size: 13 residues. The CDR3 DNA reads TGTGCCAGCAGCCTAATAGCCAAAAACATTCAGTACTTC. This gives the protein CASSLIAKNIQYF.

The chain couples TRBV18 to TRBJ1-4, with TRBD1 matching 9 bases. J was trimmed by 5 bases and V by 3 bases; bases with no gene match: 4. The CDR3 has 15 amino acids. CDR1 and CDR2 from the germline V gene are KGHSH and LQKENI. This chain's CDR3 is CASSPDRGPNEKLFF. DNA of the CDR3: TGTGCCAGCTCACCGGACAGGGGCCCGAATGAAAAACTGTTTTTT.

CDR3 loop: CASSCYSYEQYF. DNA for the CDR3: TGTGCCAGCAGCTGTTACTCCTACGAGCAGTACTTC. The gene calls are TRBV11-3 and TRBJ2-7, with D uncertain. The CDR3 contains 12 residues. The germline CDR1 and CDR2 sequences are SGHNT and YENEEA. V lost 4 bases, J lost 0 bases, and 4 bases lay in between.

The V and J genes are TRBV9 and TRBJ2-3; D unresolved. Germline assignment: CDR1 SGDLS and CDR2 YYNGEE. CDR3 size: 14 residues. Trimming shortened V by 0 bases and J by 0 bases, and 5 bases separated the two germline ends. The CDR3 region is CASSVGTSTDTQYF. The CDR3 DNA is TGTGCCAGCAGCGTAGGTACTAGCACAGATACGCAGTATTTT.

This rearrangement joins TRBV4-3 to TRBJ1-2; no firm D call. There are 15 residues in the CDR3. Per germline, CDR1 LGHNA and CDR2 YSLEER. V lost 0 bases and J lost 4, with 12 bases in between. CDR3 loop: CASSQEAEAFYGYTF. The CDR3 DNA follows: TGCGCCAGCAGCCAAGAGGCGGAAGCTTTCTATGGCTACACCTTC.

V and J are TRBV7-3 and TRBJ2-1, with 7 bases lining up with TRBD2. CDR3 length: 16 amino acids. In germline, CDR1 is SGHTA, CDR2 FQGTGA. The J segment lost 1 base and the V segment lost 3 bases, leaving 6 bases of the junction unmatched. CDR3 in DNA: TGTGCCAGCAGCTTGGGGGGAGGGCGGTCCTACAATGAGCAGTTCTTC. Amino acid sequence: CASSLGGGRSYNEQFF.